Following are 18 T cell receptor beta chains from one sample sequenced in a study of T cell clones after liver transplantation. TCRdb's table, derived via immunoSEQ multiplex PCR, lists solely in-frame clones and lacks some. The table records about 120,000 clones, less than 95% of them present only once. The material was CD4+ T cells from blood, obtained 12 months after liver transplant. These receptors were obtained from a human patient who received a liver transplant. Some T cells may have come from the graft donor.

This clone showed up just a few times. The V call is TRBV7-2, the J call TRBJ1-5; D gene uncertain. V lost 1 base and J lost 4, with 14 bases in between. This CDR3 spans 16 amino acids. Per germline, CDR1 SGHTA and CDR2 FQGNSA. DNA of the CDR3: TGTGCCAGCAGCTTAGGGGTAAACGCCAGAAATCAGCCCCAGCATTTT. Protein: CASSLGVNARNQPQHF.

The chain combines TRBV7-9 with TRBJ2-1, with D uncertain. The germline V gene has CDR1 SEHNR and CDR2 FQNEAQ (reference sequence). V lost 5 bases to trimming and J lost 4 bases, with 12 bases between them. This CDR3 is built from 14 residues. CDR3 region: CASSPSGRYNEQFF. The CDR3 DNA reads as TGTGCCAGCAGCCCCTCCGGCCGGTACAATGAGCAGTTCTTC.

The chain carries TRBV5-1 and TRBJ2-5; D is perhaps TRBD1 (5 bases). The length of the CDR3 is 15 residues. The V and J ends lost 1 base and 2 bases respectively, with 12 bases between them. The germline V gene encodes CDR1 SGHRS and CDR2 YFSETQ. Here the CDR3 reads CASSLTGHLQETQYF. As DNA, the CDR3 is TGCGCCAGCAGCTTGACAGGACACCTTCAAGAGACCCAGTACTTC.

The chain is built from TRBV19 and TRBJ1-1, with D tentatively TRBD1 (5 bases). The CDR3 has 14 amino acids. Germline-derived CDR1 and CDR2 are LNHDA and SQIVND (reference sequence). Between the trimmed V and J ends, which lost 3 bases and 1 base, there was a span of 9 bases. This chain's CDR3 is CASSILGQNTEAFF. The CDR3 DNA is TGTGCCAGTAGTATTCTCGGACAGAACACTGAAGCTTTCTTT.

The chain couples TRBV5-5 to TRBJ2-1; no clear D. The CDR3 consists of 13 residues. The V end was cut by 5 bases, the J end by 7 bases, with 13 bases between. Per germline, CDR1 SGHKS and CDR2 YYEKEE (reference sequence). For the CDR3, the DNA is TGTGCCAGCAGTGTGAGCGATGGTAATGAGCAGTTCTTC. This sequence encodes CASSVSDGNEQFF.

The V gene is TRBV28, the J gene TRBJ1-2; the D is unclear. The V gene's germline CDR1 is MDHEN and CDR2 SYDVKM. V was shortened by 7 bases and J by 4 bases, with 22 bases between the two germline ends. The CDR3 sequence is 16 residues long. The CDR3 sequence is CASTPRFGEVAYGYTF. The CDR3 DNA sequence: TGTGCCAGCACCCCCAGGTTTGGGGAGGTAGCCTATGGCTACACCTTC.

The CDR3 bases are TGTGCCAGCAGCCAAGATCGGCGGTTGAGCGGGGGGTCCTTTGAGCAGTACTTC. Translation gives CASSQDRRLSGGSFEQYF. The J gene is TRBJ2-7, the V gene TRBV4-2, with 9 bases matching TRBD2. CDR1 and CDR2 from the germline V gene are LGHNA and YNFKEQ. With V trimmed by 0 bases and J by 7 bases, 16 bases remained unmatched. This CDR3 comprises 18 residues.

This rearrangement joins TRBV5-1 to TRBJ2-5, with a tentative D call TRBD1 (6 bases). The germline V and J ends were trimmed by 4 bases and 11 bases, with 12 bases remaining between them. The length of the CDR3 is 11 residues. CDR1 and CDR2 (germline): SGHRS, YFSETQ. The CDR3 here is CASSLQGQQYF. In nucleotides, the CDR3 is TGCGCCAGCAGCCTACAGGGTCAGCAGTACTTC.

V and J are TRBV5-1 and TRBJ1-2; TRBD1 aligns across 8 bases. The ends lost 4 bases at V and 8 bases at J; junction bases unmatched: 10. This CDR3 has 14 residues. Germline loops: CDR1 SGHRS, CDR2 YFSETQ. CDR3 in amino acids: CASSPLDRAVGYTF. The CDR3 DNA reads as TGCGCCAGCAGCCCACTGGACAGGGCGGTCGGCTACACCTTC. The full variable domain, rest sourced from reference TRBV5-1 and TRBJ1-2, is KAGVTQTPRYLIKTRGQQVTLSCSPISGHRSVSWYQQTPGQGLQFLFEYFSETQRNKGNFPGRFSGRQFSNSRSEMNVSTLELGDSALYLCASSPLDRAVGYTFGSGTRLTVV.

The chain combines TRBV7-3 with TRBJ2-1; the D gene could be TRBD1 or TRBD2 (5 bases each). CDR1 and CDR2 from the germline V gene are SGHTA and FQGTGA. Trimming took 2 bases from V and 0 from J, leaving 11 bases between them. The CDR3 has 16 residues. The CDR3 nucleotides are TGTGCCAGCAGCTTAGAGGGACCTAGCTCCTACAATGAGCAGTTCTTC. This codes for CASSLEGPSSYNEQFF.

This clone was seen more than once but under ten times. This chain links TRBV6-5 with TRBJ2-7; 8 bases fit TRBD1. Germline loops: CDR1 MNHEY, CDR2 SVGAGI. The ends lost 6 bases at V and 2 bases at J; junction bases unmatched: 6. The CDR3 length is 14 residues. The CDR3 DNA sequence: TGTGCCAGCAGACCGGACAGGGCAACCTACGAGCAGTACTTC. It encodes CASRPDRATYEQYF.

V is TRBV30 and J is TRBJ2-1; D might be TRBD2 (5 bases). The CDR3 is 13 amino acids. Trimming shortened V by 0 bases and J by 13 bases, and 16 bases separated the two germline ends. Germline-derived CDR1 and CDR2 are GTSNPN and SVGIG (reference sequence). The chain's CDR3 is CAWSVLAGGSQFF. DNA for the CDR3: TGTGCCTGGAGTGTACTTGCGGGTGGATCTCAGTTCTTC.

The chain couples TRBV6-5 to TRBJ1-5; D not resolved. Germline V gene sequence: CDR1 MNHEY, CDR2 SVGAGI. V was clipped by 8 bases and J by 6 bases, with 11 bases between them. This CDR3 has 12 residues. The CDR3 nucleotides read TGTGCCAGCGGTCTTGTGGCTCAGCCCCAGCATTTT. The encoded protein is CASGLVAQPQHF.

The V gene is TRBV7-9, the J gene TRBJ2-1, with D tentatively TRBD2 (6 bases). The CDR3 loop spans 15 amino acids. Germline V gives CDR1 SEHNR, CDR2 FQNEAQ (reference sequence). Trimming stripped 5 bases from V and 7 bases from J, with 18 bases between. CDR3 region: CASSTSLRLVNEQFF. CDR3 nucleotides: TGTGCCAGCAGCACATCCTTGAGACTAGTTAATGAGCAGTTCTTC.

This clone was seen only once. The chain recombines TRBV27 with TRBJ2-7; maybe TRBD2 (6 bases). The germline gives CDR1 MNHEY, CDR2 SMNVEV (reference sequence). Trimming took 2 bases from V and 4 from J, leaving 12 bases between them. This CDR3 contains 14 residues. CDR3 coding DNA: TGTGCCAGCAGTTTAACTTCTGGGGGGTACGAGCAGTACTTC. This sequence encodes CASSLTSGGYEQYF.

The rearrangement joins TRBV7-9 to TRBJ2-1, with 11 bases lining up with TRBD2. There are 15 residues in the CDR3. The germline V gene has CDR1 SEHNR and CDR2 FQNEAQ (reference sequence). The junction had 3 bases not matched to a gene; V was cut back by 2 bases and J by 6 bases. As DNA, the CDR3 is TGTGCCAGCAGCTTACTTAGCGGGAGGGGCAATGAGCAGTTCTTC. Encoded protein: CASSLLSGRGNEQFF.

The chain recombines TRBV4-1 with TRBJ1-2, with D hard to call. V lost 1 base to trimming and J lost 3 bases, with 9 bases between them. The CDR3 length is 14 residues. Germline V gives CDR1 MGHRA, CDR2 YSYEKL. CDR3 loop: CASSQVGRDYGYTF. In DNA form, the CDR3 reads TGCGCCAGCAGCCAAGTGGGCCGCGACTATGGCTACACCTTC.

The chain links TRBV5-1 to TRBJ2-7, with 11 bases identical to TRBD1. Germline V gene data show CDR1 as SGHRS and CDR2 as YFSETQ. The CDR3 covers 17 residues. V shed 2 bases and J 5 bases; nucleotides not matched to a gene: 12. The CDR3 region has the DNA TGCGCCAGCAGCTTTGGGGATAGGACAGGGGGCAACAACGAGCAGTACTTC. Translated, it gives CASSFGDRTGGNNEQYF.